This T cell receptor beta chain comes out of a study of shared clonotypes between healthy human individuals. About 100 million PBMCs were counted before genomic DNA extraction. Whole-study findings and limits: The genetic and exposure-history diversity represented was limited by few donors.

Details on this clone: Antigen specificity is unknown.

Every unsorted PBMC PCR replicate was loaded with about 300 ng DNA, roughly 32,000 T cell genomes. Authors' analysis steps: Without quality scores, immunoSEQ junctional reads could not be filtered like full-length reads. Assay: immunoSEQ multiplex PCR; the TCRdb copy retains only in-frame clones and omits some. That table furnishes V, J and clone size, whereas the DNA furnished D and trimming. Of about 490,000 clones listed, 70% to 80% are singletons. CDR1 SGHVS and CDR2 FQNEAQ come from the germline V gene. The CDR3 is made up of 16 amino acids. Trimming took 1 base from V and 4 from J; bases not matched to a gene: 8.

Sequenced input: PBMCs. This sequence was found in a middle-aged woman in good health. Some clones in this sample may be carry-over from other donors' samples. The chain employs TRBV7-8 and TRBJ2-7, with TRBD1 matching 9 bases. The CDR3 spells CASSLGTGTGIYEQYF. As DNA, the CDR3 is TGTGCCAGCAGCTTAGGTACCGGGACAGGGATATACGAGCAGTACTTC.